This is a list of T cell receptor beta chains from one sample in a study of beta chain features in type 1 diabetes. The protocol was immunoSEQ multiplex PCR, while the TCRdb copy is restricted to in-frame clones and leaves out a portion. The sample lists 850,000 to 900,000 clones, about a sixth occurring once. What was sequenced was naive CD4+ T cells from blood. The receptors stem from a woman between 18 and 29 years old in good health. The CDR3 runs from the conserved cysteine through the conserved F or W.

J	V	CDR3
TRBJ2-3	TRBV5-1	CASSSWTRTDTQYF
TRBJ1-5	TRBV6-6	CASSYGDRSNQPQHF
TRBJ1-6	TRBV7-6	CASSRRGTIFDSPLHF
TRBJ1-1	TRBV7-2	CASSRKVNTEAFF
TRBJ2-7	TRBV5-4	CASSLIGGSSYEQYF
TRBJ2-3	TRBV7-9	CASSLLRGLTDTQYF
TRBJ2-1	TRBV4-2	CASSQPSIQQFF
TRBJ2-2	TRBV7-3	CASSLKPHNARFRETGELFF
TRBJ1-5	TRBV19	CASSTQGRGNQPQHF
TRBJ2-3	TRBV19	CASSMRSREDTQYF
TRBJ2-3	TRBV9	CASSVVGSTDTQYF
TRBJ2-4	TRBV4-1	CASSEMYRAKNIQYF
TRBJ2-1	TRBV4-3	CASSHLPGQGYNEQFF
TRBJ2-7	TRBV28	CASSAGSTYEQYF
TRBJ2-7	TRBV2	CASRRGQTYEQYF
TRBJ2-3	TRBV18	CASSLGLRTDTQYF
TRBJ1-2	TRBV10-3	CAISHSLRDRGLPFYGYTF
TRBJ2-1	TRBV2	CASSAISGRAGNEQFF
TRBJ2-3	TRBV27	CATSSVFSTDTQYF
TRBJ2-1	TRBV19	CASSIAASGRGEQFF
TRBJ2-1	TRBV4-2	CASSRLTSGAYNEQFF
TRBJ2-3	TRBV5-4	CASSTRTSGNTDTQYF
TRBJ2-2	TRBV4-3	CASSQGLADGTGELFF
TRBJ2-1	TRBV5-4	CASSWAGIQFNEQFF
TRBJ1-4	TRBV2	CASSEGGEKLFF
TRBJ2-7	TRBV28	CASSSALGQGNYEQYF
TRBJ1-4	TRBV4-1	CASSHPRAPTNEKLFF
TRBJ2-3	TRBV27	CASSPGLAVYSTDTQYF
TRBJ2-7	TRBV25-1	CASSGTSGGTRFEQYF
TRBJ2-1	TRBV18	CASSPASGGTLEQFF
TRBJ2-1	TRBV27	CASTLRVPGPGLF
TRBJ2-5	TRBV10-3	CATYDSLPGETQYF
TRBJ2-3	TRBV28	CASSSPSGGPGDTQYF
TRBJ2-7	TRBV11-2	CASSRLDVREQYF
TRBJ2-7	TRBV7-2	CASSLTGISYEQYF
TRBJ2-7	TRBV5-6	CASSVVALEQYF
TRBJ2-5	TRBV18	CASSPGRQETQYF
TRBJ2-1	TRBV9	CASSVGVAGSSYNEQFF
TRBJ2-3	TRBV7-6	CASSLVSPGQGSADTQYF
TRBJ2-1	TRBV7-3	CASSLTGDNYNEQFF
TRBJ2-1	TRBV7-6	CASSLVSTTANEQFF
TRBJ2-7	TRBV5-1	CASKSSESRGEQYF
TRBJ1-1	TRBV4-3	CASSQDRNTEAFF
TRBJ2-7	TRBV21-1	CASSKGGRVAYEQYF
TRBJ2-2	TRBV4-3	CASSHRRGTGMATGELFF
TRBJ2-1	TRBV5-6	CASSNLRGDNEQFF
TRBJ2-1	TRBV5-1	CASSLGAAGGGYNEQFF
TRBJ2-2	TRBV4-3	CASSPKTSGNTGELFF
TRBJ1-2	TRBV27	CASRTGTYGYTF
TRBJ2-3	TRBV27	CASRLSSTDTQYF
TRBJ2-1	TRBV6-5	CASSYSTSPYNEQFF
TRBJ2-1	TRBV20-1	CSANRTNPFF
TRBJ2-2	TRBV18	CASSPASGRRSNTGELFF
TRBJ2-1	TRBV4-3	CASSQARGYNEQFF
NA	TRBV29-1	CSVVGWTVPEQYF
TRBJ2-5	TRBV2	CASSEISGRGETQYF
TRBJ2-1	TRBV11-2	CASSLGVGRPNNEQFF
TRBJ2-5	TRBV11-2	CASSWNWETQYF
TRBJ2-2	TRBV7-2	CASSLRTGDGELFF